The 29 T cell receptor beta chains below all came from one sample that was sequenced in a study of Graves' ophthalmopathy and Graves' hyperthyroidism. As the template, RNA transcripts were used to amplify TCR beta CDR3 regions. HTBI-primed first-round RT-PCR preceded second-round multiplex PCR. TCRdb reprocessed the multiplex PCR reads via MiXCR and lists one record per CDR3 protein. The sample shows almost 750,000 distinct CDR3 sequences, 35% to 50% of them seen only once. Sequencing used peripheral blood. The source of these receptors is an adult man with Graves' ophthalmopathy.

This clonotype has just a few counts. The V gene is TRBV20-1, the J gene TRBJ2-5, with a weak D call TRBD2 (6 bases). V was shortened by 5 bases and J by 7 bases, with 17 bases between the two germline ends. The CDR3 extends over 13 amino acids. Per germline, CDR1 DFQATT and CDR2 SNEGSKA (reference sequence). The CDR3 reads CSAFDRDFWTQYF. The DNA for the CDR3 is TGCAGTGCTTTTGATAGGGACTTTTGGACCCAGTACTTC.

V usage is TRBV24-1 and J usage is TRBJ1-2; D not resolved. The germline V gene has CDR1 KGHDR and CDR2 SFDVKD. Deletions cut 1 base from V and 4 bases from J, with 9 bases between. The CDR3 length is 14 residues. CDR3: CATSDFGRRYGYTF. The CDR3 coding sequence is TGTGCCACCAGTGATTTTGGGAGACGCTATGGCTACACCTTC.

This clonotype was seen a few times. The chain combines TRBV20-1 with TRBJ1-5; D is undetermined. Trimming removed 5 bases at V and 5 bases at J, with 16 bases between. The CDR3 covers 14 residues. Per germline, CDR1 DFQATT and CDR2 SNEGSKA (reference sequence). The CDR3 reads CSAPDRAADQPQHF. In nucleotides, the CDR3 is TGCAGTGCTCCGGATCGGGCAGCAGATCAGCCCCAGCATTTT.

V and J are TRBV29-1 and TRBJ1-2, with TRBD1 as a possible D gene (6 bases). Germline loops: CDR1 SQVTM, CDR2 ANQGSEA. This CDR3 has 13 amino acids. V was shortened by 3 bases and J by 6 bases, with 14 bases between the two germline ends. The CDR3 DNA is TGCAGCGTTGAGGGAGTGGGGGGCAATGGCTACACCTTC. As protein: CSVEGVGGNGYTF.

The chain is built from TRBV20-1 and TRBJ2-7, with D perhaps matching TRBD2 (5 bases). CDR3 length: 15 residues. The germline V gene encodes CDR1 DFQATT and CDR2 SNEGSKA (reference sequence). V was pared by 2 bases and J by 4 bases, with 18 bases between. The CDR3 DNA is TGCAGTGCTAGAAGCGGACCGGTAGAAATATACGAGCAGTACTTC. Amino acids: CSARSGPVEIYEQYF.

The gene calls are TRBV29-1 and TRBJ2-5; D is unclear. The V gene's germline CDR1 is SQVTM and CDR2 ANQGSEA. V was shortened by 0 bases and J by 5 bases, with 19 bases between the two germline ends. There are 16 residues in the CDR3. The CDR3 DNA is TGCAGCGTTGAAGAACCGACACGACGGGCCGGGGAGACCCAGTACTTC. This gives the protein CSVEEPTRRAGETQYF. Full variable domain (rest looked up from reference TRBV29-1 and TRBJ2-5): SAVISQKPSRDICQRGTSLTIQCQVDSQVTMMFWYRQQPGQSLTLIATANQGSEATYESGFVIDKFPISRPNLTFSTLTVSNMSPEDSSIYLCSVEEPTRRAGETQYFGPGTRLLVL.

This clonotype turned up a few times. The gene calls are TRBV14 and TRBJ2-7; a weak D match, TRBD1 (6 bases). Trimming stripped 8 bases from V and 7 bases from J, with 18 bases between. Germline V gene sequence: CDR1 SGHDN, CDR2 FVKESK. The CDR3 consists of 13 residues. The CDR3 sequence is CASLNRVLCEQYF. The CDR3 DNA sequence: TGTGCCAGCCTAAACAGGGTTTTGTGTGAGCAGTACTTC.

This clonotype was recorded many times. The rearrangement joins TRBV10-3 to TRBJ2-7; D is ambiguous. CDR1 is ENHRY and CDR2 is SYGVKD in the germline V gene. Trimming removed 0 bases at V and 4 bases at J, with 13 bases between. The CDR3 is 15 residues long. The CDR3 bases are TGTGCCATCAGTGAGTCCAGCTCGTCGGTTTACGAGCAGTACTTC. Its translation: CAISESSSSVYEQYF.

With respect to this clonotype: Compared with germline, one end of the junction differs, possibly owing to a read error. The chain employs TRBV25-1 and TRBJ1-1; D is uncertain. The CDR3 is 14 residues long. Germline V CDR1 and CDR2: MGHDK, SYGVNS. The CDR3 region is CASSQVFKNTEAFF. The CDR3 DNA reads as TGCGCCAGCAGCCAAGTTTTTAAGAACACTGAAGCTTTCTTT.

The CDR3 spells CATSTGVASHEQYF. The CDR3 nucleotides are TGTGCCACTTCGACGGGAGTTGCGTCCCACGAGCAGTACTTC. This chain uses TRBV11-2 with TRBJ2-7, with a tentative D call TRBD2 (6 bases). The CDR3 is made up of 14 amino acids. The germline V gene has CDR1 SGHAT and CDR2 FQNNGV. Between the trimmed V and J ends, which lost 10 bases and 5 bases, there was a span of 21 bases.

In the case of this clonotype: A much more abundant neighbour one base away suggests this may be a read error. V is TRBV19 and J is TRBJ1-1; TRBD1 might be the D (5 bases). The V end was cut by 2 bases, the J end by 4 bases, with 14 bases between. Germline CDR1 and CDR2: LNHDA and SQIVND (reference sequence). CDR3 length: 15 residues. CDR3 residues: CASSIQAGRSTEAFF. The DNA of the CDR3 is TGTGCCAGTAGTATACAGGCAGGGAGAAGCACTGAAGCTTTCTTT.

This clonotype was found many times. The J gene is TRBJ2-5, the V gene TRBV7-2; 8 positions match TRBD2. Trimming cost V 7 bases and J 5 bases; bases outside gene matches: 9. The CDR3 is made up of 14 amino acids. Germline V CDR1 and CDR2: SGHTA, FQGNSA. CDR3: CASKSGSLSETQYF. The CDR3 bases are TGTGCCAGCAAGAGCGGGAGTTTATCGGAGACCCAGTACTTC. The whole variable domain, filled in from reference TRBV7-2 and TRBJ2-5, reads GAGVSQSPSNKVTEKGKDVELRCDPISGHTALYWYRQSLGQGLEFLIYFQGNSAPDKSGLPSDRFSAERTGGSVSTLTIQRTQQEDSAVYLCASKSGSLSETQYFGPGTRLLVL.

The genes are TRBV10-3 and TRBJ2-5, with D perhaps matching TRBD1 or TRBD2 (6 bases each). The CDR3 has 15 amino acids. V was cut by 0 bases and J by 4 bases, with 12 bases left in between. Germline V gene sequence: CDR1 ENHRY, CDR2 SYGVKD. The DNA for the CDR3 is TGTGCCATCAGTGAGTCGAAGGGGGGCGGAGAGACCCAGTACTTC. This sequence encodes CAISESKGGGETQYF.

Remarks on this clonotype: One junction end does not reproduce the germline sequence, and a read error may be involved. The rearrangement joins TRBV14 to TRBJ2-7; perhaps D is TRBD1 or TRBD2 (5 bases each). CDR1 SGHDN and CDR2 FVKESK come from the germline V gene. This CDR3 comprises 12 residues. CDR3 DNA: TGTACCAGCAGCCTACTGGGGGTCGAGCAGTACTTC. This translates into CTSSLLGVEQYF.

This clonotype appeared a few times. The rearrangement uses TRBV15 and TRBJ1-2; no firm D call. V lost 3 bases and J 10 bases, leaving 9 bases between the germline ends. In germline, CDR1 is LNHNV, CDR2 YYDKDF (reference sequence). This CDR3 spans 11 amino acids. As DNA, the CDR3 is TGTGCCACCAGCAGCCGTAGGTCCTACACCTTC. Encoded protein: CATSSRRSYTF.

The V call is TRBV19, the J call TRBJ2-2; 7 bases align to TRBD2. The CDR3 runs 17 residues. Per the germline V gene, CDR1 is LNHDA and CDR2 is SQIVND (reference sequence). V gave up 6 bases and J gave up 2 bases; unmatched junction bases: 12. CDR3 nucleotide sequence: TGTGCCAGTAGGGGGGGGGGGATGGGCACAAACACCGGGGAGCTGTTTTTT. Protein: CASRGGGMGTNTGELFF.

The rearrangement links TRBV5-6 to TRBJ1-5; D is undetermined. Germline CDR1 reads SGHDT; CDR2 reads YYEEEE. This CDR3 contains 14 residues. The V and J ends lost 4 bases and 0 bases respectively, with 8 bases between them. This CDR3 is CASSPQSSNQPQHF. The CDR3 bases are TGTGCCAGCAGCCCCCAGAGTAGCAATCAGCCCCAGCATTTT.

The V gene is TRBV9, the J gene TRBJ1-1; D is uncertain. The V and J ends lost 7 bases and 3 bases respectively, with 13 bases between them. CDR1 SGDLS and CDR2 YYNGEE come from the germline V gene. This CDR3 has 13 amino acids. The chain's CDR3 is CASGMTGDTEAFF. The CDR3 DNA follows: TGTGCCAGCGGCATGACCGGGGACACTGAAGCTTTCTTT.

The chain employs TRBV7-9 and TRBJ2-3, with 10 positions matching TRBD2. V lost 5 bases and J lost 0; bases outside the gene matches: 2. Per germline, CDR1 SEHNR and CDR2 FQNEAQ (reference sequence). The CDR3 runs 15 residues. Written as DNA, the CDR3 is TGTGCCAGCAGCCGGGGACTAGCGAGCACAGATACGCAGTATTTT. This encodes CASSRGLASTDTQYF.

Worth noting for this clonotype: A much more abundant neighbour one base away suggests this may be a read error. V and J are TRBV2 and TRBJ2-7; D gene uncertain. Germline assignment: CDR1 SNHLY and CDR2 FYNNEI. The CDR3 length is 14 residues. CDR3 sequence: CASSREINSYERYF. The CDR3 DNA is TGTGCCAGCAGTCGAGAAATTAACTCCTACGAGCGGTACTTC.

Here the CDR3 reads CASSLSSPPNYGYTF. CDR3 sequence (DNA): TGTGCCAGCAGTTTATCTTCGCCTCCTAACTATGGCTACACCTTC. This chain joins TRBV11-2 and TRBJ1-2; unclear D gene. The germline V gene encodes CDR1 SGHAT and CDR2 FQNNGV. V lost 6 bases to trimming and J lost 0 bases, with 14 bases between them. The CDR3 sequence is 15 residues long.

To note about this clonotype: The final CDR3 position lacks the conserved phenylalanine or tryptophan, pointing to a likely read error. CDR3 sequence reads: CASSFTEVHGTQYV. The DNA for the CDR3 is TGTGCCAGCAGCTTTACTGAAGTCCATGGGACCCAGTACGTC. The chain employs TRBV7-9 and TRBJ2-5; D gene unclear. CDR3 length: 14 amino acids. CDR1 is SEHNR and CDR2 is FQNEAQ in the germline V gene (reference sequence). The V gene lost 3 bases and the J gene lost 7 bases, with 15 bases spanning the gap.

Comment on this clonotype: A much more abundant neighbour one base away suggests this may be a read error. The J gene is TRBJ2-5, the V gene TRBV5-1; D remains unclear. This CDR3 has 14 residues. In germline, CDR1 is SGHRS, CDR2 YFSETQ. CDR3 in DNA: TGCACCAGCAGCTTGTCGGCCGTCGTGGGGACCCAGTACTTC. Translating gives CTSSLSAVVGTQYF.

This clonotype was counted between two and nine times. Written as DNA, the CDR3 is TGTGCCAGCAGCCCCGCGGGCCCAAACACTGAAGCTTTCTTT. Protein: CASSPAGPNTEAFF. The chain is built from TRBV7-3 and TRBJ1-1; no clear D. This CDR3 region has 14 residues. The germline V and J ends were trimmed by 5 bases and 2 bases, with 12 bases remaining between them. Germline CDR1 is SGHTA and CDR2 is FQGTGA.

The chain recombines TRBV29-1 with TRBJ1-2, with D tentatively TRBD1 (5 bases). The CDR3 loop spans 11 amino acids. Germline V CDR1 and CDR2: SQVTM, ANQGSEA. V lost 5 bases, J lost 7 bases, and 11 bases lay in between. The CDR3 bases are TGCAGCGTTATTGGTGGGGGTGGCTACACCTTC. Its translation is CSVIGGGGYTF.

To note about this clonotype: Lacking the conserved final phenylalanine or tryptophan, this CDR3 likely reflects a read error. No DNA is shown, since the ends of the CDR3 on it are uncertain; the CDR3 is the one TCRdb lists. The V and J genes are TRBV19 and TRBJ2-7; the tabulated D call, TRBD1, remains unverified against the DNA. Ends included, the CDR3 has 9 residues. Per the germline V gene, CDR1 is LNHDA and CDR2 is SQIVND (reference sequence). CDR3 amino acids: CASSKVPGQ.

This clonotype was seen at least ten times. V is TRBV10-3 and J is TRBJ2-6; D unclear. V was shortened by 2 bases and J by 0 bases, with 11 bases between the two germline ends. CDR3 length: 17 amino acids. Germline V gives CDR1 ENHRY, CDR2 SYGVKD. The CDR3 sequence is CAISEGQQYSGANVLTF. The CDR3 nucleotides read TGTGCCATCAGTGAGGGCCAGCAATACTCTGGGGCCAACGTCCTGACTTTC.

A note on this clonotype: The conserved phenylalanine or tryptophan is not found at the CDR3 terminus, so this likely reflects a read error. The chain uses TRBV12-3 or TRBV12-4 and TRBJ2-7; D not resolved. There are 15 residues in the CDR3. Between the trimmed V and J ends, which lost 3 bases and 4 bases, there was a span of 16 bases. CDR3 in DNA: TGTGCCAGCAGTTTTGTGCAGACAATTGTGTACGAGCAGTACCTC. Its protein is CASSFVQTIVYEQYL.

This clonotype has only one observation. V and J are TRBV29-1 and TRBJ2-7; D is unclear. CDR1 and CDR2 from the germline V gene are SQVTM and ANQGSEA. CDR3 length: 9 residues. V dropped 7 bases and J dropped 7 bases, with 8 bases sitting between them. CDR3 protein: CSAEQEQYF. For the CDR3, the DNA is TGCAGCGCGGAACAGGAGCAGTACTTC.